The 27 T cell receptor beta chains given below trace back to one sample, sequenced in a study of graft-versus-host responses after intestinal transplantation (dated by TCRdb to about 2021). Their cognate antigens are unknown. According to the study, the label for this sample's time point signals: cells obtained before transplantation from donor or recipient. Library preparation was by the immunoSEQ multiplex PCR assay. What TCRdb holds here is the immuneACCESS table cut down to in-frame rearrangements. Part of the clones is not present; checked against another copy, under half of the missing clones reflect an unresolved V gene, and the others are unexplained. The sample profile shows tens of thousands of clones; roughly nine tenths of them were found once. The ten biggest clones cover less than 0.12% of the sample. The sample here was unstimulated CD4+ T cells sorted from spleen or lymph node cells, taken before intestinal transplant. The receptors derive from a human donor who received an intestinal transplant.

The chain uses TRBV7-3 and TRBJ2-3; D is undetermined. V was shortened by 9 bases and J by 0 bases, with 13 bases between the two germline ends. The germline V gene encodes CDR1 SGHTA and CDR2 FQGTGA. The CDR3 runs to 14 residues. CDR3 nucleotides: TGTGCCAGTGGCCCCGATTCTAGCACAGATACGCAGTATTTT. It specifies CASGPDSSTDTQYF. The full variable domain, its missing parts supplied by reference TRBV7-3 and TRBJ2-3, is GAGVSQTPSNKVTEKGKYVELRCDPISGHTALYWYRQSLGQGPEFLIYFQGTGAADDSGLPNDRFFAVRPEGSVSTLKIQRTERGDSAVYLCASGPDSSTDTQYFGPGTRLTVL.

This rearrangement joins TRBV7-4 to TRBJ2-3; D gene unclear. Germline V gene lookup returns CDR1 SGHVT and CDR2 SQSDAQ. The CDR3 runs 12 residues. Trimming removed 5 bases at V and 5 bases at J, with 8 bases between. The CDR3 loop reads CASSRLLDTQYF. The CDR3 DNA reads TGTGCCAGCAGCCGACTCTTAGATACGCAGTATTTT.

CDR3 in amino acids: CASSYEGSYEQYF. The CDR3 nucleotides read TGTGCCAGCAGTTACGAGGGCTCCTACGAGCAGTACTTC. The V and J genes are TRBV6-5 and TRBJ2-7; D may be TRBD2 (5 bases). The germline CDR1 and CDR2 sequences are MNHEY and SVGAGI. The CDR3 length is 13 residues. Trimming took off 2 bases at V and 0 bases at J, with 5 bases between the two ends.

The rearrangement joins TRBV14 to TRBJ2-1, with D possibly matching TRBD1 (5 bases). This CDR3 is 13 amino acids long. V lost 1 base, J lost 6 bases, and 7 bases lay in between. Germline-derived CDR1 and CDR2 are SGHDN and FVKESK. The CDR3 loop reads CASSQGGINEQFF. CDR3 sequence (DNA): TGTGCCAGCAGCCAAGGGGGCATCAATGAGCAGTTCTTC.

The V and J genes are TRBV25-1 and TRBJ2-1; D is perhaps TRBD2 (6 bases). Germline-derived CDR1 and CDR2 are MGHDK and SYGVNS. V lost 4 bases and J lost 8, with 12 bases in between. The CDR3 runs to 13 residues. The CDR3 loop reads CASSVTGTYEQFF. The CDR3 DNA is TGTGCCAGCAGTGTGACCGGGACTTATGAGCAGTTCTTC.

The chain joins TRBV15 to TRBJ1-4; D perhaps matches TRBD1 (5 bases). V was trimmed by 0 bases and J by 15 bases, leaving 14 bases between them. Looked up from germline, CDR1 is LNHNV and CDR2 is YYDKDF (reference sequence). The CDR3 has 13 residues. The CDR3 is CATSRDQGGEVFF. The CDR3 DNA reads as TGTGCCACCAGCAGAGATCAGGGAGGGGAGGTGTTTTTT.

J is TRBJ1-2 and V is TRBV5-4; D unclear. Trimming removed 0 bases from V and 6 bases from J, with 9 bases in between. Germline V gene lookup returns CDR1 SGHNT and CDR2 YYREEE (reference sequence). The CDR3 spans 13 residues. The CDR3 nucleotides read TGTGCCAGCAGCTTGGACAGTTCCAATGGCTACACCTTC. Residues: CASSLDSSNGYTF.

In its sample, this clone was seen once. The chain links TRBV7-3 to TRBJ2-5, with TRBD1 matching 8 bases. Near its end, the DNA agrees better with TRBJ2-7, so the J call may be wrong. This CDR3 is 14 amino acids long. CDR1 and CDR2 from the germline V gene are SGHTA and FQGTGA. CDR3 protein: CASSLDRERHEQYF. The CDR3 nucleotides read TGTGCCAGCAGCCTGGACAGGGAGAGACACGAGCAGTACTTC.

This chain joins TRBV29-1 and TRBJ1-2; D ambiguous. Trimming pared 7 bases from V and 8 bases from J, leaving 14 bases between. This CDR3 contains 11 residues. Germline V lookup: CDR1 SQVTM, CDR2 ANQGSEA. CDR3: CSAPGGQGYTF. In nucleotides, the CDR3 is TGCAGCGCTCCGGGAGGTCAGGGCTACACCTTC.

The chain uses TRBV27 and TRBJ2-5; no reliable D call. Germline lookup yields CDR1 MNHEY and CDR2 SMNVEV (reference sequence). Trimming pared 6 bases from V and 9 bases from J, leaving 23 bases between. This CDR3 is built from 15 residues. CDR3 amino acids: CASSPTTPLVSAQYF. The CDR3 nucleotides are TGTGCCAGCAGCCCAACGACCCCCCTAGTCTCGGCCCAGTACTTC.

V usage is TRBV7-2 and J usage is TRBJ1-6; TRBD1 matches at 7 bases. The germline V gene has CDR1 SGHTA and CDR2 FQGNSA. The CDR3 is made up of 14 amino acids. V gave up 5 bases and J gave up 6 bases; unmatched junction bases: 4. The CDR3 here is CASSTRQGNSPLHF. CDR3 DNA sequence: TGTGCCAGCAGCACCCGACAGGGTAATTCACCCCTCCACTTT.

This chain connects TRBV5-1 to TRBJ2-5, with 12 bases matching TRBD2. The germline V gene encodes CDR1 SGHRS and CDR2 YFSETQ. This CDR3 contains 15 residues. The V gene end was trimmed by 4 bases and the J gene end by 5 bases; junction bases not matched to a gene: 6. The CDR3 loop is CASSRLAGVGETQYF. The CDR3 DNA follows: TGCGCCAGCAGCAGACTAGCGGGGGTGGGGGAGACCCAGTACTTC. Full variable domain (missing parts from reference TRBV5-1 and TRBJ2-5): KAGVTQTPRYLIKTRGQQVTLSCSPISGHRSVSWYQQTPGQGLQFLFEYFSETQRNKGNFPGRFSGRQFSNSRSEMNVSTLELGDSALYLCASSRLAGVGETQYFGPGTRLLVL.

The chain is built from TRBV7-3 and TRBJ2-3, with a weak D call TRBD2 (5 bases). The CDR3 consists of 14 residues. V dropped 5 bases and J dropped 6 bases, with 15 bases sitting between them. Germline assignment: CDR1 SGHTA and CDR2 FQGTGA. DNA for the CDR3: TGTGCCAGCAGCCCGTCGACTCGCGGGGATACGCAGTATTTT. The encoded protein is CASSPSTRGDTQYF.

This clone was detected once. The chain couples TRBV7-6 to TRBJ2-5; D is perhaps TRBD2 (6 bases). V was clipped by 5 bases and J by 5 bases, with 27 bases between them. The CDR3 consists of 18 residues. Per the germline V gene, CDR1 is SGHVS and CDR2 is FNYEAQ. The DNA for the CDR3 is TGTGCCAGCAGCCAAATTGGGAGGACCGGCCTTCTTCTTGAGACCCAGTACTTC. Its translation: CASSQIGRTGLLLETQYF.

This sequence joins TRBV27 and TRBJ2-6, with a weak D call TRBD1 (5 bases). V shed 0 bases and J shed 4 bases, with 13 bases lying between them. The CDR3 length is 17 residues. The germline CDR1 and CDR2 sequences are MNHEY and SMNVEV (reference sequence). The CDR3 sequence: CASSLSVGVGGANVLTF. In DNA form, the CDR3 reads TGTGCCAGCAGTTTATCAGTAGGGGTTGGGGGGGCCAACGTCCTGACTTTC.

This chain joins TRBV29-1 and TRBJ2-5, with 16 bases aligning to TRBD2. V gave up 6 bases and J gave up 5 bases; unmatched junction bases: 6. Per germline, CDR1 SQVTM and CDR2 ANQGSEA. CDR3 length: 15 residues. As DNA, the CDR3 is TGCAGCGTGGCGGGACTAGCGGGGGGGCTGGAGACCCAGTACTTC. Protein: CSVAGLAGGLETQYF.

This chain connects TRBV9 to TRBJ1-6; the D is unclear. This CDR3 is built from 14 residues. V shed 0 bases and J shed 7 bases, with 8 bases lying between them. Germline V CDR1 and CDR2: SGDLS, YYNGEE. The DNA of the CDR3 is TGTGCCAGCAGCGTAGGGCAGGTCAATTCACCCCTCCACTTT. Amino acid sequence: CASSVGQVNSPLHF.

The chain uses TRBV19 and TRBJ1-4, with D unresolved. The germline CDR1 and CDR2 sequences are LNHDA and SQIVND (reference sequence). This CDR3 has 13 residues. The V and J ends lost 5 bases and 11 bases respectively, with 15 bases between them. The CDR3 DNA sequence: TGTGCCAGTAGTCCAGATCCGGTCGGGAAACTGTTTTTT. Residues: CASSPDPVGKLFF.

The chain couples TRBV5-1 to TRBJ1-1; D remains unclear. V lost 0 bases to trimming and J lost 4 bases, with 13 bases between them. In germline, CDR1 is SGHRS, CDR2 YFSETQ. CDR3 length: 15 amino acids. CDR3 region: CASSLVSGLGTEAFF. The DNA of the CDR3 is TGCGCCAGCAGCTTGGTTTCCGGGTTGGGCACTGAAGCTTTCTTT.

The chain carries TRBV6-1 and TRBJ1-2; 10 positions agree with TRBD1. Trimming removed 6 bases from V and 5 bases from J; junction bases left unmatched: 3. CDR1 is MNHNS and CDR2 is SASEGT in the germline V gene. The CDR3 runs to 13 residues. This CDR3 reads CASRTGGRYGYTF. In nucleotides, the CDR3 is TGTGCCAGCAGGACAGGGGGCAGGTATGGCTACACCTTC.

This chain joins TRBV9 and TRBJ2-5, with 10 positions matching TRBD2. This CDR3 is 15 amino acids long. Losses at the gene ends were 1 base for V and 5 bases for J; bases not matched to a gene: 5. Germline-derived CDR1 and CDR2 are SGDLS and YYNGEE. Here the CDR3 DNA reads TGTGCCAGCAGCGTACGCAGCGGGGGGGCGGAGACCCAGTACTTC. It translates to CASSVRSGGAETQYF.

CDR3 DNA: TGTGCCAGCAGCTTAGACAGGAGCTCCTACGAGCAGTACTTC. This encodes CASSLDRSSYEQYF. V is TRBV7-9 and J is TRBJ2-7, with D perhaps matching TRBD1 (5 bases). Germline loops: CDR1 SEHNR, CDR2 FQNEAQ (reference sequence). The CDR3 covers 14 residues. V lost 1 base to trimming and J lost 0 bases, with 7 bases between them.

CDR3 sequence reads: CATSRTKPGGPNTGELFF. CDR3 DNA: TGTGCCACCAGCAGAACAAAACCGGGGGGTCCAAACACCGGGGAGCTGTTTTTT. The chain is built from TRBV15 and TRBJ2-2, with 7 nucleotides matching TRBD2. This CDR3 region has 18 residues. From germline, CDR1 is LNHNV and CDR2 YYDKDF (reference sequence). Trimming cost V 2 bases and J 2 bases; bases outside gene matches: 11.

The CDR3 here is CASSKSPTGGTEAFF. CDR3 DNA sequence: TGTGCCAGCAGCAAATCACCTACGGGGGGGACTGAAGCTTTCTTT. The chain carries TRBV11-2 and TRBJ1-1; D perhaps matches TRBD1 (5 bases). CDR3 size: 15 residues. CDR1 is SGHAT and CDR2 is FQNNGV in the germline V gene. Trimming took off 5 bases at V and 5 bases at J, with 18 bases between the two ends.

The chain recombines TRBV27 with TRBJ2-2, with unresolved D. V was cut by 7 bases and J by 5 bases, with 5 bases left in between. This CDR3 contains 11 residues. From germline, CDR1 is MNHEY and CDR2 SMNVEV (reference sequence). CDR3: CASTATGELFF. The DNA for the CDR3 is TGTGCCAGCACCGCGACCGGGGAGCTGTTTTTT.

In this sample, this clone turned up once. J is TRBJ1-1 and V is TRBV9; D is undetermined. V shed 3 bases and J shed 3 bases, with 9 bases lying between them. This CDR3 comprises 13 residues. Germline loops: CDR1 SGDLS, CDR2 YYNGEE. The CDR3 loop reads CASSAERYTEAFF. In DNA form, the CDR3 reads TGTGCCAGCAGCGCGGAGCGGTACACTGAAGCTTTCTTT.

The chain combines TRBV7-2 with TRBJ2-3, with TRBD2 matching over 9 bases. V was pared by 10 bases and J by 5 bases, with 7 bases of the junction left unmatched. The germline V gene encodes CDR1 SGHTA and CDR2 FQGNSA. This CDR3 contains 13 residues. The CDR3 protein is CATAGGRGDTQYF. DNA for the CDR3: TGTGCCACCGCGGGGGGGAGGGGAGATACGCAGTATTTT.